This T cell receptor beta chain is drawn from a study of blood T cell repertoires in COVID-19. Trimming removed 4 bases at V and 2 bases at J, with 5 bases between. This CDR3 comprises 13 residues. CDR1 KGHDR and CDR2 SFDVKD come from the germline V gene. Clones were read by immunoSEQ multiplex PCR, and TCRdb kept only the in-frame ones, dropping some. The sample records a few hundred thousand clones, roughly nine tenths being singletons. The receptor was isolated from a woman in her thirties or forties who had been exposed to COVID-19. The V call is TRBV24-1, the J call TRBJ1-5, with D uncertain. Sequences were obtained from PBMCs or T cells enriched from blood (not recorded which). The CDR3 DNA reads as TGTGCCACCAGTGAAGCCCGCAATCAGCCCCAGCATTTT. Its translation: CATSEARNQPQHF.